The rows below give T cell receptor beta chains drawn from one sample of a study of T-cell reconstitution after alpha-beta-depleted transplantation in children. TCRdb re-analysed the PCR reads in MiXCR, keeping a single row per CDR3 protein. Of some 110,000 distinct CDR3 sequences listed, about 9.4% are singletons. Sequencing was performed on PBMCs, taken before TCRalphabeta/CD19-depleted stem cell transplant. The source of these receptors is a boy aged 2 to 9 with acute lymphoblastic leukemia, due to receive a stem cell transplant. CDR3s include the opening cysteine and the closing phenylalanine or tryptophan. Each record gives: J gene, clone size, D gene, V gene, CDR3 protein, CDR3 DNA. A D gene is named only where the DNA matches it firmly. A row's size may be missing; if present it is once, few, many or a size class.

j_gene: TRBJ2-3
abundance: NA
d_gene: NA
v_gene: TRBV19
CDR3aa: CASSIIFGRATDTQYF
CDR3nt: TGTGCCAGTAGTATAATTTTCGGCAGGGCCACAGATACGCAGTATTTT

j_gene: TRBJ2-1
abundance: few
d_gene: TRBD2
v_gene: TRBV5-4
CDR3aa: CASSLGRLAGVGQLVDEQFF
CDR3nt: TGTGCCAGCAGCTTGGGGAGACTAGCGGGAGTAGGCCAACTGGTCGATGAGCAGTTCTTC

j_gene: TRBJ2-1
abundance: NA
d_gene: TRBD1
v_gene: TRBV11-1
CDR3aa: CASKGRDRAENEQFF
CDR3nt: TGTGCAAGCAAGGGCCGGGACAGGGCAGAAAATGAGCAGTTCTTC

j_gene: TRBJ1-1
abundance: NA
d_gene: NA
v_gene: TRBV5-1
CDR3aa: CASSLRVVGAEAFF
CDR3nt: TGCGCCAGCAGCTTGAGGGTAGTCGGGGCTGAAGCTTTCTTT

j_gene: TRBJ2-5
abundance: NA
d_gene: NA
v_gene: TRBV29-1
CDR3aa: CSVEDGQGRETQYF
CDR3nt: TGCAGCGTTGAAGACGGGCAGGGCCGGGAGACCCAGTACTTC

j_gene: TRBJ2-7
abundance: NA
d_gene: NA
v_gene: TRBV12-3/TRBV12-4
CDR3aa: CASSFRDEQYF
CDR3nt: TGTGCCAGCAGTTTTCGGGACGAGCAGTACTTC

j_gene: TRBJ1-1
abundance: NA
d_gene: NA
v_gene: TRBV2
CDR3aa: CASSERRTPDRTEAFF
CDR3nt: TGTGCCAGCAGTGAAAGGAGGACACCGGATCGCACTGAAGCTTTCTTT

j_gene: TRBJ2-1
abundance: NA
d_gene: NA
v_gene: TRBV12-3/TRBV12-4
CDR3aa: CASSFTGFNEQFF
CDR3nt: TGTGCCAGCAGTTTCACAGGGTTCAATGAGCAGTTCTTC

j_gene: TRBJ2-3
abundance: NA
d_gene: TRBD2
v_gene: TRBV20-1
CDR3aa: CSASLPRGLADTQYF
CDR3nt: TGCAGTGCTTCCCTCCCGCGCGGACTAGCAGATACGCAGTATTTT

j_gene: TRBJ1-2
abundance: NA
d_gene: NA
v_gene: TRBV20-1
CDR3aa: CSASIRVPYGYTF
CDR3nt: TGCAGTGCTAGTATCAGGGTCCCCTATGGCTACACCTTC

j_gene: TRBJ2-1
abundance: many
d_gene: TRBD2
v_gene: TRBV7-2
CDR3aa: CATTPGRAGGPNEQFF
CDR3nt: TGTGCCACCACTCCTGGTAGAGCGGGAGGGCCAAATGAGCAGTTCTTC

j_gene: TRBJ2-2
abundance: few
d_gene: TRBD1
v_gene: TRBV12-3/TRBV12-4
CDR3aa: CASSRPIDRVRTGELFF
CDR3nt: TGTGCCAGCAGTCGCCCAATTGACAGGGTCAGGACCGGGGAGCTGTTTTTT

j_gene: TRBJ2-1
abundance: NA
d_gene: TRBD2
v_gene: TRBV29-1
CDR3aa: CSVDWGLAGANEQFF
CDR3nt: TGCAGCGTTGATTGGGGCCTAGCGGGAGCTAATGAGCAGTTCTTC

j_gene: TRBJ1-2
abundance: NA
d_gene: NA
v_gene: TRBV7-9
CDR3aa: CASRSKLTGLWGGYTF
CDR3nt: TGTGCCAGCAGATCCAAACTAACAGGATTATGGGGTGGCTACACCTTC

j_gene: TRBJ2-2
abundance: many
d_gene: NA
v_gene: TRBV24-1
CDR3aa: CATSGRPNTGELFF
CDR3nt: TGTGCCACCAGCGGCAGACCGAACACCGGGGAGCTGTTTTTT

j_gene: TRBJ2-2
abundance: NA
d_gene: TRBD2
v_gene: TRBV4-2
CDR3aa: CASSQDSAGVGGELFF
CDR3nt: TGTGCCAGCAGCCAAGATTCGGCGGGAGTGGGCGGGGAGCTGTTTTTT

j_gene: TRBJ2-1
abundance: NA
d_gene: TRBD2
v_gene: TRBV20-1
CDR3aa: CSAKLGRGTYNEQFF
CDR3nt: TGCAGTGCTAAACTCGGGAGGGGGACCTACAATGAGCAGTTCTTC

j_gene: TRBJ2-7
abundance: NA
d_gene: TRBD2
v_gene: TRBV7-9
CDR3aa: CASSVSGRGEQYF
CDR3nt: TGTGCCAGCTCAGTTAGCGGGAGAGGTGAGCAGTACTTC

j_gene: TRBJ1-1
abundance: NA
d_gene: NA
v_gene: TRBV20-1
CDR3aa: CSARVIIRGAWMGTEAFF
CDR3nt: TGCAGTGCTAGAGTTATTATTCGCGGCGCTTGGATGGGGACTGAAGCTTTCTTT

j_gene: TRBJ2-3
abundance: few
d_gene: TRBD2
v_gene: TRBV6-1
CDR3aa: CASSPGTTHTDTQYF
CDR3nt: TGTGCCAGCAGCCCCGGGACTACTCACACAGATACGCAGTATTTT

j_gene: TRBJ2-3
abundance: few
d_gene: TRBD1
v_gene: TRBV28
CDR3aa: CASGTGFGVDTQYF
CDR3nt: TGTGCCAGCGGGACAGGGTTCGGGGTAGATACGCAGTATTTT

j_gene: TRBJ2-3
abundance: NA
d_gene: NA
v_gene: TRBV6-1
CDR3aa: CATSFRDLPDTQYF
CDR3nt: TGTGCCACCTCCTTCCGGGACCTGCCAGATACGCAGTATTTT

j_gene: TRBJ1-1
abundance: few
d_gene: TRBD1
v_gene: TRBV6-5
CDR3aa: CASSLTGGLLMGTEAFF
CDR3nt: TGTGCCAGCAGTTTGACAGGGGGCCTACTGATGGGCACTGAAGCTTTCTTT

j_gene: TRBJ2-3
abundance: few
d_gene: TRBD2
v_gene: TRBV18
CDR3aa: CASSRTRGDTQYF
CDR3nt: TGTGCCAGCTCCAGGACGCGGGGGGATACGCAGTATTTT

j_gene: TRBJ2-7
abundance: NA
d_gene: TRBD2
v_gene: TRBV20-1
CDR3aa: CSVKLAGGNEQYF
CDR3nt: TGCAGTGTAAAGCTAGCGGGAGGAAACGAGCAGTACTTC

j_gene: TRBJ2-7
abundance: many
d_gene: NA
v_gene: TRBV3-1
CDR3aa: CASRGVGIRGNHEQYF
CDR3nt: TGTGCCAGCAGGGGGGTTGGAATTCGAGGCAACCACGAGCAGTACTTC

j_gene: TRBJ2-1
abundance: few
d_gene: TRBD2
v_gene: TRBV6-1
CDR3aa: CASTQVRTSGRASLNEQFF
CDR3nt: TGTGCCAGCACCCAGGTTAGGACTAGCGGGAGGGCCTCCCTCAATGAGCAGTTCTTC

j_gene: TRBJ1-6
abundance: NA
d_gene: NA
v_gene: TRBV20-1
CDR3aa: CSARKGVGSPLHF
CDR3nt: TGCAGTGCCCGGAAGGGGGTTGGCTCACCCCTCCACTTT